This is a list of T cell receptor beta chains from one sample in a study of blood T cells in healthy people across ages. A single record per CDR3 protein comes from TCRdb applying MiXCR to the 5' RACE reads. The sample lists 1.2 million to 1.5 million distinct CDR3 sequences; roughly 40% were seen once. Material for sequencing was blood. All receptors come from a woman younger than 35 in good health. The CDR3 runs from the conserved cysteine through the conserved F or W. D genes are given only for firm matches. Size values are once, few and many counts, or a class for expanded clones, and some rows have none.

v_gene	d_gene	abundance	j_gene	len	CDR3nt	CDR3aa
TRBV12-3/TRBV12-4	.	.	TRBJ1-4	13	TGTGCCAGCAGTTTGTTTCAAGGGGAAAAACTGTTTTTT	CASSLFQGEKLFF
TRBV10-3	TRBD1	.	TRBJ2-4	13	TGTGCCGTCAGTGACGCCGGGACAGAGGTCCAGTACTTC	CAVSDAGTEVQYF
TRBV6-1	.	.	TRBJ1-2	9	TGTGCCACCAGTGGGGGCTACACCTTC	CATSGGYTF
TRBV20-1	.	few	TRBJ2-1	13	TGCAGTGCTAGCGAAAAGGGGGACAATGAGCAGTTCTTC	CSASEKGDNEQFF
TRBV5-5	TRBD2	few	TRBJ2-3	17	TGTGCCAGCAGCTTGGCGGGGACTAGCGGGCACACAGATACGCAGTATTTT	CASSLAGTSGHTDTQYF
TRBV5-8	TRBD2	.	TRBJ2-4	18	TGTGCCAGCAGCCTCTCGACTAGCGGGGGGCTAGCCAAAAACATTCAGTACTTC	CASSLSTSGGLAKNIQYF
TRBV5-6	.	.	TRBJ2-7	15	TGTGCCAGAGCGATGGGGGTAAAGGCTTCGCACGAGCAGTACTTC	CARAMGVKASHEQYF
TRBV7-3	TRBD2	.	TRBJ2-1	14	TGTGCCAGCAGCGCCGCACTAGCGGGGGGTGAGCAGTTCTTC	CASSAALAGGEQFF
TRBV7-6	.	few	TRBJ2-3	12	TGTGCCAGCAGCTCTGCTGTAGATACGCAGTATTTT	CASSSAVDTQYF
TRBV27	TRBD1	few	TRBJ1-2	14	TGTGCCAGCAGTTTAGGACAGGGCGGGGATGGCTACACCTTC	CASSLGQGGDGYTF